This TCR beta chain was identified in a study of PD-L1 blockade in urothelial cancer (TCRdb year 2017). Study-wide context: Therapy was started in the mid-2010s for all patients, and atezolizumab 1,200 mg was administered intravenously every 3 weeks. About 85% of the roughly 29 patients were males with bladder-origin urothelial cancer, and about 60% of the roughly 29 reported a prior smoking history. Patients had an ECOG performance status of 0 or 1 and had received between 0 and 3 prior chemotherapy regimens. Blood samples were analyzed at 3 weeks after treatment start (second dose) and at 6 weeks after treatment start. Blood samples gave a median of about 150,000 T cells and 82,636 unique TCRs, with a median clonality of approximately 0.08. Somatic, immune and clinical correlates of response to PD-L1 blockade with atezolizumab in urothelial cancer were the focus of an exploratory multi-omic analysis. Pretreatment tumor samples and matched peripheral blood, collected serially before and after atezolizumab treatment, underwent TCR sequencing. Durable clinical benefit was defined as progression-free survival longer than 6 months, and TCR features were also tested against progression-free and overall survival. Whole exome sequencing and RNA sequencing of pretreatment tumors were performed alongside TCR sequencing in the same patients. Durable clinical benefit was achieved by nine patients and was not achieved by 20 patients. Under 30 patients had pretreatment blood TCR-seq, some 25 had at least one posttreatment blood collection, and some 25 had tumor TCR-seq.

As for this clone: Its binding antigen is unknown. Base quality data are lacking; no much larger clone is found one base away.

Each PCR received spiked-in synthetic TCR analog templates so that absolute template abundance could be estimated from read counts. The immunoSEQ assay used bias-controlled V and J gene primers to amplify TCRbeta CDR3 regions from genomic DNA. Sequencing of rearranged TCRbeta segments was done at approximately 20X coverage. The published analysis was carried out like this. Sequencing errors were corrected by clustering, and CDR3s were annotated against IMGT so that V, D and J genes could be assigned. Downstream analyses used only productive TCRbeta rearrangements and left out out-of-frame or stop-codon sequences. Clonality was computed as one minus Shannon entropy normalized by the log of the number of unique productive sequences. Fisher's exact test with Benjamini-Hochberg correction, using a cutoff of adjusted p below 0.01, was how clones that differed between time points or between blood and tumor were identified. The clones in this table, taken by TCRdb from immuneACCESS, are in-frame only. Not every clone is retained; where verified, under half of the shortfall comes from an unresolved V gene, and the cause of the rest is unknown. V, J and clone size are those of that table, while D and trimming were read from the DNA. The sample has 50,000 to 65,000 clones on record, around 83% of them singletons. 2.5% to 3.5% of the sample is taken by the ten largest.

The cohort included roughly 29 patients with locally advanced or metastatic urothelial carcinoma who were treated at Memorial Sloan Kettering on a trial protocol. Peripheral blood mononuclear cells were collected pretreatment and during treatment, at between 1 and 8 total time points per patient. The Qiagen DNeasy Blood extraction kit was used to purify genomic DNA from total PBMCs and from tumor samples. PBMCs were collected pretreatment and during treatment and were isolated and stored as previously described. Overall study results and their limits: At 3 weeks after the start of treatment, tumor-associated TCR clones in peripheral blood had expanded more in patients with durable benefit (n of about 20, p = 0.022). A pretreatment peripheral blood TCR clonality below the median was linked to improved progression-free and overall survival. Because the sample size was small (n ≈ 27) and many of the analyses were exploratory, the results are meant to be hypothesis-generating.

Reading the germline V gene (reference sequence) gives CDR1 SGHNT and CDR2 YYREEE. V is cut back by 4 bases and J by 10 bases, with 9 bases in the junction unmatched. The CDR3 measures 15 amino acids from cysteine to phenylalanine. Only the CDR3 portion is preserved as DNA: 45 bases, with reading frame beginning at the first base. The specimen was PBMCs, collected around atezolizumab (anti-PD-L1) treatment. The chain uses TRBV5-4 and TRBJ1-6; a stretch of 9 junction bases matches TRBD1. The clonotype originates from a man aged 50 or older with urothelial cancer. The CDR3 protein is CASSQEGTGRSPLHF. The nucleotide sequence reads TGTGCCAGCAGCCAAGAAGGGACAGGGAGGTCACCCCTCCACTTT. When the CDR3 is completed using the reference TRBV5-4 and TRBJ1-6 genes on either side, the full variable domain is ETGVTQSPTHLIKTRGQQVTLRCSSQSGHNTVSWYQQALGQGPQFIFQYYREEENGRGNFPPRFSGLQFPNYSSELNVNALELDDSALYLCASSQEGTGRSPLHFGNGTRLTVT.